This T cell receptor beta chain was recorded in a study of T-cell memory formation after mild COVID-19. Study-wide findings and caveats: Contracting clones from day 15 to 85 had balanced CD4/CD8; later expanders favoured CD4+.

The length of the CDR3 is 12 residues. Trimming took 10 bases from V and 3 from J, leaving 9 bases between them. Germline V gene sequence: CDR1 MNHEY, CDR2 SVGEGT. Concerning this clonotype itself: Its specificity is unknown.

5'RACE, which relied on constant-segment primers, yielded TCR alpha and TCR beta cDNA libraries carrying sample barcodes and UMIs. TCRdb processed the 5' RACE reads anew with MiXCR; each CDR3 protein has one entry. The data show around 300,000 distinct CDR3 sequences, with 8% to 9% seen just once and around a fifth held by the top ten. The sequence came from a man aged 18-30 years who had mild COVID-19 (a few samples of this study predate the infection). Cell type and time point are not known. Material for sequencing was PBMCs or a T cell subset sorted from them (not recorded which). The rearrangement uses TRBV6-2 or TRBV6-3 and TRBJ2-2; D is perhaps TRBD1 or TRBD2 (5 bases each). The CDR3 loop is CATREHTGELFF. The CDR3 DNA follows: TGTGCCACCAGGGAGCACACCGGGGAGCTGTTTTTT.